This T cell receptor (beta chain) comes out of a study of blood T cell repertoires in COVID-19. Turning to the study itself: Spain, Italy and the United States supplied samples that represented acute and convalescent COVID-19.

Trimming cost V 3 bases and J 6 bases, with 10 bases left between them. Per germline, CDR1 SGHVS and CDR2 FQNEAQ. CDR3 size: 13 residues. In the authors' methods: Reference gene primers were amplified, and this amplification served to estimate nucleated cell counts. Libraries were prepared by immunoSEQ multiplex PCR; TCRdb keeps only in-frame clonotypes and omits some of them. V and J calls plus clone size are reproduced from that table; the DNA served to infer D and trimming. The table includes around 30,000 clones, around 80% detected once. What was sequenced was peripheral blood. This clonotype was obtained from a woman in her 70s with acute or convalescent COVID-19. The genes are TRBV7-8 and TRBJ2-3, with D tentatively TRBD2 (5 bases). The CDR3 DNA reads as TGTGCCAGCAGCTTTGAACTAGGCGATACGCAGTATTTT. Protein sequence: CASSFELGDTQYF.